This TCR beta chain is drawn from a study of blood T cells in healthy people across ages (dated by TCRdb to about 2015). In terms of the full investigation: In model experiments, template switching captured roughly one uniquely barcoded TCR beta cDNA molecule for every two T cells. Age-related changes in TCR beta repertoire diversity were measured in the study by deep sequencing normalized with unique cDNA molecular identifiers. Donors were grouped into four age groups: young (average about 15 years), middle-aged (39), aged (about 60) and long-lived (just over 80). Donors of different ages were randomly distributed across sequencing lanes to avoid experimental bias. Two additional independent replicas of 1 million unique cDNA reads from the same blood draw were analyzed for two donors (one aged 18 to 30 and one aged 80 or older).

Only a few counts were recorded for this clonotype. Which antigen it targets is not known. No per-base quality is available; no much larger clone lies one base away. Findings and caveats that apply to the study as a whole: Because the CMV infection status of the donors was unknown, age-related changes in expanded clonotypes may potentially have been confounded. Estimates of total diversity from one million sequenced T cells were regarded as lower bounds and underestimates. Compared with the aged group, the long-lived group had more naive CD4+ T cells, fewer expanded clones and increased TCR diversity, a pattern suggesting age selection. Observed TCR beta diversity per million T cells fell roughly linearly with age, and a significant reduction was already apparent by age about 36. Bulk unsorted PBMC profiling prevented conclusive comparison of naive and antigen-experienced compartments. The percentage of naive T cells measured by flow cytometry correlated strongly with observed TCR beta diversity.

Donors were 40 or so systemically healthy Caucasian individuals from Russia aged roughly 6 to 90 years. Each donor gave around 9.9 milliliters of peripheral blood, collected into EDTA-treated Vacutainer tubes. PBMCs were isolated by Ficoll-Paque density-gradient centrifugation, with at least 6 million obtained per sample. Total RNA was extracted from PBMCs with Trizol reagent, with at least 5 micrograms obtained per sample. Naive CD45RAhigh/CD27high T cell percentages were measured by flow cytometry on a PBMC aliquot from every donor. Receptors were amplified or captured by 5' RACE. The reads were generated on an Illumina HiSeq 2500. A second about 7 to 11 cycle PCR used a sample-barcoded 5' primer and a J-beta primer mix. A unique molecular identifier was introduced onto each TCR beta cDNA molecule by a template-switch 5' adaptor carrying 12 random nucleotides. Each sample yielded at least 2.5 million CDR3-containing paired-end reads. First-strand cDNA synthesis was performed from all RNA using the Mint cDNA synthesis kit, with priming by a TRBC-specific oligonucleotide. All cDNA was treated with uracil-DNA glycosylase and then went through a first 18-cycle PCR with the universal primers M1SS and BC2_uni_R. On the study's bioinformatics: Normalization of each sample was performed by random selection of 1 million high-quality reads, each carrying a distinct molecular identifier. Reads with shared molecular identifiers were discarded instead of being binned into consensus sequences. MiTCR, set to a Q25 quality threshold and the strictest error-elimination algorithm, was used for CDR3 identification, clonotype clustering and error correction. A nonparametric unseen species model with Euler transformation was used to estimate lower-bound total TCR beta diversity. TCRdb redid the processing of the public reads, applying fastp at Q25 and MiXCR, and retained in-frame beta chains. Under each unique CDR3 protein, matching rows form one entry showing the most common genes and DNA. Clone size and V and J calls follow TCRdb, not the original study. The sample profile shows approximately 810,000 distinct CDR3 sequences; around 34% of them were found once. Around 13% of the sample belongs to the ten largest clones.

In the germline V gene (reference sequence), CDR1 corresponds to LNHNV and CDR2 to YYDKDF. The CDR3 has 13 amino acids, counting the end cysteine and phenylalanine. Just CDR3 DNA is preserved here, 39 bases in frame from base 1. V is clipped by 1 base and J by 5 bases, and the sequence between their germline boundaries is 8 bases long. The sequence was obtained from a man aged 18 to 30 in good health. The chain uses TRBV15 and TRBJ2-5, with the D gene uncertain. The sequenced sample consisted of blood. The CDR3 sequence is CATSRAAAETQYF. The nucleotide sequence reads TGTGCCACCAGCAGAGCTGCGGCGGAGACCCAGTACTTC. Here the CDR3 is joined to the reference TRBV15 and TRBJ2-5 genes, and the full variable domain is: DAMVIQNPRYQVTQFGKPVTLSCSQTLNHNVMYWYQQKSSQAPKLLFHYYDKDFNNEADTPDNFQSRRPNTSFCFLDIRSPGLGDTAMYLCATSRAAAETQYFGPGTRLLVL.